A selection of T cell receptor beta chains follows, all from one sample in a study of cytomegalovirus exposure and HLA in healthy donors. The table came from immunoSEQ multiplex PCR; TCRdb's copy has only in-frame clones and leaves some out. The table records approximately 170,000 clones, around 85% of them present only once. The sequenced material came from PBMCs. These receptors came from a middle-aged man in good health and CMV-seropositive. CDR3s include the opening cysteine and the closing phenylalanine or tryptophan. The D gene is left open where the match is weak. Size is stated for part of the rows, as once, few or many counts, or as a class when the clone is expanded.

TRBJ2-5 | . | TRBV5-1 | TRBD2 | TGCGCCAGCAGCTCGGGACTAGCGGGGGGGATGGAGACCCAGTACTTC | CASSSGLAGGMETQYF
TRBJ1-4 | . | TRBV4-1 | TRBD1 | TGCGCCAGCAGCCGGGGGACAGGGGGAGAAAAACTGTTTTTT | CASSRGTGGEKLFF
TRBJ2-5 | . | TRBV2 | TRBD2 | TGTGCCAGCAGTGAAGCGCGAGGAATTAGCGGGGGGCTCGCCGAGTACTTC | CASSEARGISGGLAEYF
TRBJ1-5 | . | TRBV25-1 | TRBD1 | TGTGCCAGCAGCGACAGGGGTGGCAATCAGCCCCAGCATTTT | CASSDRGGNQPQHF
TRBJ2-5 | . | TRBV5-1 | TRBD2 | TGCGCCAGTACTCGGACTAGTAGCCAAGAGACCCAGTACTTC | CASTRTSSQETQYF
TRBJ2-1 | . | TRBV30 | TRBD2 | TGTGCCTGGAGTGTCTCTGGACTAGCCTCCTACAATGAGCAGTTCTTC | CAWSVSGLASYNEQFF
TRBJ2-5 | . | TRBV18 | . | TGTGCCAGCTCACCAACCAGCGGCGAGACCCAGTACTTC | CASSPTSGETQYF
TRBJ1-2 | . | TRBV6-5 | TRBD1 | TGTGCCAGCAGTTACTCAAACAGGGGGCAAAGGGGCTACACCTTC | CASSYSNRGQRGYTF
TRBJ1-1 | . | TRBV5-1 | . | TGCGCCAGCAGCTTGGCCAGGGGCAGATCGAACACTGAAGCTTTCTTT | CASSLARGRSNTEAFF
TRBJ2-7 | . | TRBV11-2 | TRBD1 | TGTGCCAGCAGCTTAGAAGCAGGGGGACCCTACGAGCAGTACTTC | CASSLEAGGPYEQYF
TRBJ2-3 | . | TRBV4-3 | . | TGCGCCAGCAGCGTCAGGTGGGGCGGTTCGGTCCCAGATACGCAGTATTTT | CASSVRWGGSVPDTQYF
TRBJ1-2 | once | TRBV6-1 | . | TGTGCCAGCAGTGAAGGGACAGTCGCAACTAGCTATGGCTACACCTTC | CASSEGTVATSYGYTF
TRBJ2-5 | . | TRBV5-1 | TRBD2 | TGCGCCAGCAGCAAGACTAGCGGGGGGTTCGAGACCCAGTACTTC | CASSKTSGGFETQYF
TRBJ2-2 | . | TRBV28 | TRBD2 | TGTGCCAGCACCCTCGGGGGGACCGGGGAGCTGTTTTTT | CASTLGGTGELFF
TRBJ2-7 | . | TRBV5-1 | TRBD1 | TGCGCCAGCAGCCCCGGGACAGGGCTTTTTTACGAGCAGTACTTC | CASSPGTGLFYEQYF
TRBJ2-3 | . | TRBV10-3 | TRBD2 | TGTGCCATCAGTGAGTCCGGCGGGAGAAACTCAGATACGCAGTATTTT | CAISESGGRNSDTQYF
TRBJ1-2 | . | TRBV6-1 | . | TGTGCCAGCAGTGAAGCGGGTTCAGGGTCCTTTGGCTACACCTTC | CASSEAGSGSFGYTF
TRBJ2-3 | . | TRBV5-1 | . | TGCGCCAGCAGCTTGAAAAACAGGGCAGATACGCAGTATTTT | CASSLKNRADTQYF
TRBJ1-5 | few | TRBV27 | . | TGTGCCAGCAGTGGCCCGGGTCAGCCCCAGCATTTT | CASSGPGQPQHF
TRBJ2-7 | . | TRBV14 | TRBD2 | TGTGCCAGCAGCCGAATTGGGCTAGCGGGAGGACCCTACGAGCAGTACTTC | CASSRIGLAGGPYEQYF
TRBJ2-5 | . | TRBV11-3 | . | TGTGCCAGCAGCTTAGGAGGGGGAGGGGGGCAAGAGACCCAGTACTTC | CASSLGGGGGQETQYF
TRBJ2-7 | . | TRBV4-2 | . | TGTGCCAGCAGCCAAGATAGGGTAGCGCCTAGCTACGAGCAGTACTTC | CASSQDRVAPSYEQYF
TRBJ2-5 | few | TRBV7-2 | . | TGTGCCAGCAGCTTTAACCAAGAGACCCAGTACTTC | CASSFNQETQYF
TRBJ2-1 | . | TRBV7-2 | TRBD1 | TGTGCCAGCAGGGACCGTCGGGACAGGGTCCACAATGAGCAGTTCTTC | CASRDRRDRVHNEQFF
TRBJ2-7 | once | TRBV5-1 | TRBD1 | TGCGCCAGCAGCTTGAATTTTGGGACAGACGAGCAGTACTTC | CASSLNFGTDEQYF
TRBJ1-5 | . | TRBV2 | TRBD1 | TGTGCCAGCAGCACAGGGGGTCAGCCCCAGCATTTT | CASSTGGQPQHF
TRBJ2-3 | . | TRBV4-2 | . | TGTGCCAGCAGCCAAGGGCTAGCGAGTGGAGATACGCAGTATTTT | CASSQGLASGDTQYF
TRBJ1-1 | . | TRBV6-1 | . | TGTGCCAGCTCCTTAGAAGCGATGAACACTGAAGCTTTCTTT | CASSLEAMNTEAFF
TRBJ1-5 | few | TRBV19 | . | TGTGCCAGTAGTATTGGGGGGGACGGGCAGCCCCAGCATTTT | CASSIGGDGQPQHF
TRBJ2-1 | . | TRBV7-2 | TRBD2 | TGTGCCAGCAGCTTAAGCGGGACTAGCTACAATGAGCAGTTCTTC | CASSLSGTSYNEQFF
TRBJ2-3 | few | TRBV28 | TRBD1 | TGTGCCAGCAGTTCCGGACAGGGGCTTTTTGATTTCGTTGGAGATACGCAGTATTTT | CASSSGQGLFDFVGDTQYF
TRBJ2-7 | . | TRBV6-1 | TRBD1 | TGTGCCAGCAGTCCGGACAGGGGGCCCTACGAGCAGTACTTC | CASSPDRGPYEQYF
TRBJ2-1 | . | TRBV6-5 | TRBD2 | TGTGCCAGCAGTTATGGCGGGAGTCCCGATGAGCAGTTCTTC | CASSYGGSPDEQFF
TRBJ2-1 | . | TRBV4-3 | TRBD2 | TGCGCCAGCAGCCAAGCCGGGACTAACGAGCAGTTCTTC | CASSQAGTNEQFF
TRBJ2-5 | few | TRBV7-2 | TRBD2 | TGTGCCAGCAGCTTAGGACTAGCCCAAGAGACCCAGTACTTC | CASSLGLAQETQYF
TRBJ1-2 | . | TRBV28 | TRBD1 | TGTGCCAGCAGTCTCCGACAGGGGTTGGTGGACACCTTC | CASSLRQGLVDTF
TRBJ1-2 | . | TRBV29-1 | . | TGCAGCGTGCAATCTCAGGGGAACTATGGCTACACCTTC | CSVQSQGNYGYTF